One sample yielded the 27 T cell receptor beta chains listed below, sequenced in a study of human T cells and chemical hapten exposure. TCRdb called the RACE reads again in MiXCR, with one record for every CDR3 protein. The sample lists tens of thousands of distinct CDR3 sequences, around 15% occurring once. Time point here: pre-sensitization, week 0. Treatment reported: therapeutic diphenylcyclopropenone sensitization with weekly scalp DPC. The material was whole blood, obtained in connection with sensitization to the hapten diphenylcyclopropenone (DPC). The receptors originated from a woman in her 50s with alopecia areata. Some clones in this sample may be carry-over from other donors' samples.

As to this clonotype: A much bigger clone sits one base away, suggesting this may be a read error. The CDR3 end shows no conserved phenylalanine or tryptophan, and so a read error is likely. The rearrangement links TRBV6-5 to TRBJ1-1; D possibly corresponds to TRBD1 (5 bases). The V gene lost 2 bases and the J gene lost 6 bases, with 10 bases spanning the gap. Germline CDR1 MNHEY, CDR2 SVGAGI. The CDR3 is 13 residues long. The CDR3 is CASSYQGSAEAFY. CDR3 in DNA: TGTGCCAGCAGTTACCAGGGTTCGGCTGAAGCTTTCTAT.

This clonotype was observed a few times. V and J are TRBV7-9 and TRBJ2-1; 8 nucleotides line up with TRBD2. This CDR3 is built from 14 residues. J was trimmed by 6 bases and V by 5 bases; bases with no gene match: 6. Looked up from germline, CDR1 is SEHNR and CDR2 is FQNEAQ (reference sequence). CDR3 loop: CASSPRLASNEQFF. The DNA for the CDR3 is TGTGCCAGCAGCCCTAGACTAGCGAGCAATGAGCAGTTCTTC. Looking up the rest from reference TRBV7-9 and TRBJ2-1 gives the full variable domain: DTGVSQNPRHKITKRGQNVTFRCDPISEHNRLYWYRQTLGQGPEFLTYFQNEAQLEKSRLLSDRFSAERPKGSFSTLEIQRTEQGDSAMYLCASSPRLASNEQFFGPGTRLTVL.

In its sample, this clonotype was seen a few times. The V gene is TRBV6-2 or TRBV6-3, the J gene TRBJ2-7; 11 bases match TRBD2. This CDR3 comprises 16 residues. Trimming took 5 bases from V and 2 from J; bases not matched to a gene: 8. Germline V CDR1 and CDR2: MNHEY, SVGEGT. The CDR3 loop is CASSIGPGLAAYEQYF. The DNA of the CDR3 is TGTGCCAGCAGTATAGGTCCGGGACTAGCGGCCTACGAGCAGTACTTC.

This clonotype was observed a handful of times. The chain carries TRBV5-4 and TRBJ2-1; 9 positions agree with TRBD2. This CDR3 is built from 15 residues. The V gene's germline CDR1 is SGHNT and CDR2 YYREEE (reference sequence). V was pared by 4 bases and J by 4 bases, with 6 bases of the junction left unmatched. CDR3 loop: CASSEGTSRYNEQFF. CDR3 nucleotide sequence: TGTGCCAGCAGCGAAGGGACTAGCAGATACAATGAGCAGTTCTTC.

This clonotype was seen at least ten times. The chain is built from TRBV29-1 and TRBJ1-4; D is ambiguous. Germline lookup yields CDR1 SQVTM and CDR2 ANQGSEA. Trimming removed 4 bases from V and 0 bases from J, with 9 bases in between. The CDR3 is 14 residues long. The CDR3, as DNA: TGCAGCGTTGTCCCCGATTCAACTAATGAAAAACTGTTTTTT. It translates to CSVVPDSTNEKLFF.

V and J are TRBV14 and TRBJ2-3; TRBD1 aligns across 8 bases. The CDR3 is 18 amino acids. V was clipped by 0 bases and J by 7 bases; unmatched bases: 15. CDR1 SGHDN and CDR2 FVKESK come from the germline V gene. The CDR3 sequence: CASSQDTRQGRGPHTQYF. The CDR3 DNA reads TGTGCCAGCAGCCAAGATACAAGACAGGGGCGAGGACCCCATACGCAGTATTTT.

This chain joins TRBV5-1 and TRBJ2-1; 10 nucleotides agree with TRBD1. The V segment lost 3 bases and the J segment 2 bases; nucleotides outside the gene matches: 5. CDR1 is SGHRS and CDR2 is YFSETQ in the germline V gene. This CDR3 has 16 residues. As DNA, the CDR3 is TGCGCCAGCAGCTCTCGGACAGGGGGAACCTACAATGAGCAGTTCTTC. The encoded protein is CASSSRTGGTYNEQFF.

This clonotype came up a few times. V gene TRBV18 combines with J gene TRBJ2-7, with 8 bases that match TRBD1. In germline, CDR1 is KGHSH, CDR2 LQKENI. The CDR3 spans 15 residues. Trimming cost V 0 bases and J 3 bases; bases outside gene matches: 4. In DNA, the CDR3 is TGTGCCAGCTCACCACCCCGGACAGGGCTCTACGAGCAGTACTTC. Amino acids: CASSPPRTGLYEQYF.

This sequence joins TRBV20-1 and TRBJ2-1; TRBD2 is a possible D gene (5 bases). The CDR3 consists of 15 residues. The V end lost 3 bases, the J end lost 8 bases, and 20 bases lay between the germline ends. CDR1 DFQATT and CDR2 SNEGSKA come from the germline V gene (reference sequence). For the CDR3, the DNA is TGCAGTGCTAGGGCCGCCCGCCTACTAGAACATGAGCAGTTCTTC. It encodes CSARAARLLEHEQFF.

This clonotype has just a few counts. The chain carries TRBV20-1 and TRBJ2-3; TRBD1 is a possible D gene (6 bases). Germline-derived CDR1 and CDR2 are DFQATT and SNEGSKA (reference sequence). The ends were cut back, 3 bases at V and 3 bases at J, with 16 bases in the middle. There are 15 residues in the CDR3. CDR3 sequence: CSASVIQGRTDTQYF. In DNA form, the CDR3 reads TGCAGTGCTAGTGTGATTCAGGGGAGAACAGATACGCAGTATTTT.

J is TRBJ1-1 and V is TRBV4-1; D not certain. CDR3 length: 14 amino acids. The germline CDR1 and CDR2 sequences are MGHRA and YSYEKL. V lost 0 bases and J lost 10, with 15 bases in between. The CDR3 sequence: CASSQDGSHAGAFF. The DNA of the CDR3 is TGCGCCAGCAGCCAAGATGGAAGTCATGCTGGAGCTTTCTTT.

The rearrangement links TRBV28 to TRBJ1-4, with D maybe TRBD1 (5 bases). The CDR3 sequence is 15 residues long. The germline CDR1 and CDR2 sequences are MDHEN and SYDVKM. The V and J ends lost 4 bases and 5 bases respectively, with 14 bases between them. The CDR3 region is CASSSWKGRNEKLFF. The CDR3 bases are TGTGCCAGCAGTTCGTGGAAGGGGAGGAATGAAAAACTGTTTTTT.

The V call is TRBV28, the J call TRBJ1-5, with 7 bases matching TRBD1. There are 15 residues in the CDR3. Trimming took 4 bases from V and 5 from J; bases not matched to a gene: 8. The V gene's germline CDR1 is MDHEN and CDR2 SYDVKM. CDR3 protein: CASSSNSGQHQPQHF. The CDR3 nucleotides are TGTGCCAGCAGTTCCAACTCGGGACAGCATCAGCCCCAGCATTTT.

A word on this clonotype: One junction end does not reproduce the germline sequence, and a read error may be involved. The J gene is TRBJ2-2, the V gene TRBV2; 14 nucleotides agree with TRBD2. Germline CDR1 reads SNHLY; CDR2 reads FYNNEI. This CDR3 is 16 amino acids long. The CDR3 region is CASSGLAGGNIGELFF. CDR3 coding DNA: TGTGCCAGCTCCGGACTAGCGGGAGGTAACATCGGGGAGCTGTTTTTT.

This clonotype was seen a few times. The CDR3 DNA sequence: TGCAGTGCCTTGAAATCAGGGGCCAACGTCCTGACTTTC. This gives the protein CSALKSGANVLTF. The chain carries TRBV20-1 and TRBJ2-6; D call uncertain. Germline CDR1 and CDR2: DFQATT and SNEGSKA (reference sequence). The V end lost 6 bases, the J end lost 4 bases, and 10 bases lay between the germline ends. The CDR3 consists of 13 residues.

The chain uses TRBV9 and TRBJ2-2, with 9 bases fitting TRBD2. This CDR3 has 15 residues. V dropped 4 bases and J dropped 2; count of bases not matched to a gene: 3. Germline values: CDR1 SGDLS, CDR2 YYNGEE. CDR3: CASSKLAGNTGELFF. As DNA, the CDR3 is TGTGCCAGCAGCAAACTAGCGGGTAACACCGGGGAGCTGTTTTTT.

The genes are TRBV18 and TRBJ2-3, with TRBD1 as a possible D gene (5 bases). Germline V gene sequence: CDR1 KGHSH, CDR2 LQKENI. The V and J ends lost 3 bases and 2 bases respectively, with 12 bases between them. This CDR3 is 15 amino acids long. The chain's CDR3 is CASSPSTANTDTQYF. The CDR3 region has the DNA TGTGCCAGCTCACCTTCGACAGCTAACACAGATACGCAGTATTTT. Filled out from reference TRBV18 and TRBJ2-3, the complete variable domain reads NAGVMQNPRHLVRRRGQEARLRCSPMKGHSHVYWYRQLPEEGLKFMVYLQKENIIDESGMPKERFSAEFPKEGPSILRIQQVVRGDSAAYFCASSPSTANTDTQYFGPGTRLTVL.

CDR3 in DNA: TGTGCCAGCAGCTTAGATATGAGAGATACGCAGTATTTT. Translating gives CASSLDMRDTQYF. V and J are TRBV7-7 and TRBJ2-3; D remains unclear. The CDR3 runs to 13 residues. Germline loops: CDR1 SSHAT, CDR2 FNYEAQ (reference sequence). The V and J ends lost 1 base and 5 bases respectively, with 7 bases between them.

This chain joins TRBV2 and TRBJ1-6, with D tentatively TRBD1 (6 bases). This CDR3 contains 16 residues. Trimming removed 5 bases from V and 0 bases from J, with 11 bases in between. Germline values: CDR1 SNHLY, CDR2 FYNNEI. In DNA form, the CDR3 reads TGTGCCAGCAGTCAGGGGACCGACTCCTATAATTCACCCCTCCACTTT. As protein: CASSQGTDSYNSPLHF.

This clonotype was counted at least ten times. This chain links TRBV11-2 with TRBJ2-2, with 8 bases lining up with TRBD2. Germline V CDR1 and CDR2: SGHAT, FQNNGV. The CDR3 covers 15 residues. With V trimmed by 0 bases and J by 9 bases, 6 bases remained unmatched. Here the CDR3 DNA reads TGTGCCAGCAGCTTAGAGGGACTAGTGAGCCGGGAGCTGTTTTTT. Encoded protein: CASSLEGLVSRELFF. The whole variable domain, filled in from reference TRBV11-2 and TRBJ2-2, reads EAGVAQSPRYKIIEKRQSVAFWCNPISGHATLYWYQQILGQGPKLLIQFQNNGVVDDSQLPKDRFSAERLKGVDSTLKIQPAKLEDSAVYLCASSLEGLVSRELFFGEGSRLTVL.

The CDR3 region has the DNA TGCAGCGTTGAACGGATAGCGGGAGGGAATGAGCAGTTCTTC. Protein product: CSVERIAGGNEQFF. This rearrangement joins TRBV29-1 to TRBJ2-1; 11 bases map to TRBD2. Unmatched junction bases numbered 4, after V lost 2 bases and J lost 7 bases. Germline V gene data show CDR1 as SQVTM and CDR2 as ANQGSEA. There are 14 residues in the CDR3.

The chain couples TRBV19 to TRBJ2-7, with a tentative D call TRBD2 (6 bases). Germline CDR1 LNHDA, CDR2 SQIVND (reference sequence). Trimming left V 6 bases short and J 1 base short, with 13 bases between. This CDR3 comprises 14 residues. In DNA, the CDR3 is TGTGCCAGTAGGGGGCCGGGGGAGTCCTACGAGCAGTACTTC. This gives the protein CASRGPGESYEQYF.

In its sample, this clonotype ranks as medium-sized. This rearrangement joins TRBV29-1 to TRBJ2-5; no definite D call. The CDR3 covers 11 residues. The V gene lost 5 bases and the J gene lost 5 bases, with 9 bases spanning the gap. Per the germline V gene, CDR1 is SQVTM and CDR2 is ANQGSEA. CDR3 amino acids: CSVKNGETQYF. The CDR3 nucleotides read TGCAGCGTTAAAAACGGGGAGACCCAGTACTTC. The full variable domain, with the rest looked up from reference TRBV29-1 and TRBJ2-5, is SAVISQKPSRDICQRGTSLTIQCQVDSQVTMMFWYRQQPGQSLTLIATANQGSEATYESGFVIDKFPISRPNLTFSTLTVSNMSPEDSSIYLCSVKNGETQYFGPGTRLLVL.

This clonotype was seen a few times. V is TRBV7-9 and J is TRBJ2-7, with unresolved D. Trimming cost V 3 bases and J 1 base, with 10 bases left between them. The CDR3 loop spans 14 amino acids. CDR1 SEHNR and CDR2 FQNEAQ come from the germline V gene (reference sequence). In DNA, the CDR3 is TGTGCCAGCAGCTTGGGTATTCCTTCCTACGAGCAGTACTTC. Amino acid sequence: CASSLGIPSYEQYF.

This clonotype came up a few times. The chain carries TRBV7-2 and TRBJ2-7; TRBD2 agrees at 7 bases. Trimming removed 5 bases from V and 5 bases from J; junction bases left unmatched: 12. CDR3 size: 15 residues. Germline CDR1 is SGHTA and CDR2 is FQGNSA. The CDR3 loop reads CASSLMASGNNEQYF. Here the CDR3 DNA reads TGTGCCAGCAGCCTCATGGCCAGCGGGAACAACGAGCAGTACTTC.

This chain connects TRBV7-9 to TRBJ1-1, with D possibly matching TRBD1 (5 bases). Per the germline V gene, CDR1 is SEHNR and CDR2 is FQNEAQ (reference sequence). The CDR3 totals 15 residues. V was pared by 2 bases and J by 1 base, with 11 bases between. In nucleotides, the CDR3 is TGTGCCAGCAGCTTACGGGACGGCTCGAACACTGAAGCTTTCTTT. This gives the protein CASSLRDGSNTEAFF.

This clonotype was recorded only once. The chain carries TRBV29-1 and TRBJ2-5; D may be TRBD1 (6 bases). This CDR3 is 13 amino acids long. Trimming cost V 7 bases and J 4 bases, with 16 bases left between them. Germline V lookup: CDR1 SQVTM, CDR2 ANQGSEA. The CDR3 sequence is CSGGIRGGETQYF. Here the CDR3 DNA reads TGCAGCGGAGGGATCCGAGGGGGAGAGACCCAGTACTTC. Supplemented by reference TRBV29-1 and TRBJ2-5, the full variable domain reads SAVISQKPSRDICQRGTSLTIQCQVDSQVTMMFWYRQQPGQSLTLIATANQGSEATYESGFVIDKFPISRPNLTFSTLTVSNMSPEDSSIYLCSGGIRGGETQYFGPGTRLLVL.